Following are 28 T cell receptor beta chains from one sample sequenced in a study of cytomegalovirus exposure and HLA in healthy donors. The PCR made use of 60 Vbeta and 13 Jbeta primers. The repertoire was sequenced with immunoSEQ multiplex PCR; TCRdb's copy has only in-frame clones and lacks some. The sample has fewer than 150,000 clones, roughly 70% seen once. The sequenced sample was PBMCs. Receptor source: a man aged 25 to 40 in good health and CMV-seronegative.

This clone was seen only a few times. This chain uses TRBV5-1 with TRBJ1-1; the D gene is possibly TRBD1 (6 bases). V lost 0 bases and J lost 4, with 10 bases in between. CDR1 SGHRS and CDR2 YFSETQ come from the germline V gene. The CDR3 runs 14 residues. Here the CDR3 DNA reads TGCGCCAGCAGCTTGGTTGGGGGCTTCACTGAAGCTTTCTTT. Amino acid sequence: CASSLVGGFTEAFF.

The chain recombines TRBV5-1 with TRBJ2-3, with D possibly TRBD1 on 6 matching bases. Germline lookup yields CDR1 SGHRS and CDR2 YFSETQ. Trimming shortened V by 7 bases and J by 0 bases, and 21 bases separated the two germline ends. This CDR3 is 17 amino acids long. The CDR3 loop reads CASGNLQGTFSTDTQYF. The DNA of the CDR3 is TGCGCCAGCGGGAATTTACAGGGTACTTTTAGCACAGATACGCAGTATTTT.

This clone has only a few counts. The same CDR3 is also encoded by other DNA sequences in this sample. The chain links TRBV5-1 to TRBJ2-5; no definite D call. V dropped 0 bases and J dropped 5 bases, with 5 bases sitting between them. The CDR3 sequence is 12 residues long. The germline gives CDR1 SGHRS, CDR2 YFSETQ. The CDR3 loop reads CASSLAGETQYF. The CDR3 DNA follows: TGCGCCAGCAGCTTGGCCGGTGAGACCCAGTACTTC.

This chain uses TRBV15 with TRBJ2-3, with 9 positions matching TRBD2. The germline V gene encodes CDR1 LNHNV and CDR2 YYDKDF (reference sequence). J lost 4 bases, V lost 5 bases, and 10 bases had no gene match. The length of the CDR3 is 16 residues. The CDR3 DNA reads TGTGCCACCAGCCAGGGGGGGACTAGCAGGGCAGATACGCAGTATTTT. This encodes CATSQGGTSRADTQYF.

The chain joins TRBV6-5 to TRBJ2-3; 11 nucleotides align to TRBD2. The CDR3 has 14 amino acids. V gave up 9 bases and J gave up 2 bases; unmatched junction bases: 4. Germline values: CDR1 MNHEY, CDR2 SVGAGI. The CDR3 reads CASSGLAVTDTQYF. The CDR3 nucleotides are TGTGCCAGTTCGGGACTAGCGGTCACAGATACGCAGTATTTT.

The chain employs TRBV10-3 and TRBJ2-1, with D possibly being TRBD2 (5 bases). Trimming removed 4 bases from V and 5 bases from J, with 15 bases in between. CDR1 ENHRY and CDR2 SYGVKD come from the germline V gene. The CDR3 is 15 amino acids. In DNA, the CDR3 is TGTGCCATCAGTGGGAGGACCGCCCTAGACAATGAGCAGTTCTTC. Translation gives CAISGRTALDNEQFF.

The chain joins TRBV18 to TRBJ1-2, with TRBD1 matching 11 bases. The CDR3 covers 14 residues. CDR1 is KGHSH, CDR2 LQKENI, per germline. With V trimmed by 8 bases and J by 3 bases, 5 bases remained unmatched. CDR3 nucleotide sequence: TGTGCCAGCACCTGGACAGGGGGCGACTATGGCTACACCTTC. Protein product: CASTWTGGDYGYTF. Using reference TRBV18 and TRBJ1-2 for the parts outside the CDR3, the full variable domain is NAGVMQNPRHLVRRRGQEARLRCSPMKGHSHVYWYRQLPEEGLKFMVYLQKENIIDESGMPKERFSAEFPKEGPSILRIQQVVRGDSAAYFCASTWTGGDYGYTFGSGTRLTVV.

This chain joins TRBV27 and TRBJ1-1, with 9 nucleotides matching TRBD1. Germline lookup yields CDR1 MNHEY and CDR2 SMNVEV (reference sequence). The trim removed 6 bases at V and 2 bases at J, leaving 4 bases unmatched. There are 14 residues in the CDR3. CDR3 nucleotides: TGTGCCAGCAGGTACAGGGGGCATAACACTGAAGCTTTCTTT. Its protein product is CASRYRGHNTEAFF.

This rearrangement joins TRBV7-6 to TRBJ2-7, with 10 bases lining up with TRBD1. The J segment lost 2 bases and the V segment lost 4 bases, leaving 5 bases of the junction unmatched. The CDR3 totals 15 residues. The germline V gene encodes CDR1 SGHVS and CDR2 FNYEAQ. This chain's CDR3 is CASSYGQGVTYEQYF. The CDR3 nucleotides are TGTGCCAGCAGCTACGGACAGGGGGTTACCTACGAGCAGTACTTC.

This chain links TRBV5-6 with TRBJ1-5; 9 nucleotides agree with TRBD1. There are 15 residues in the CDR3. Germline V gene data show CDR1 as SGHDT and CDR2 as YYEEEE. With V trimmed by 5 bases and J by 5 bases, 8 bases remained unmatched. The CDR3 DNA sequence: TGTGCCAGCAGGTACGACAGGGGGTCAGATCAGCCCCAGCATTTT. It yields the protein CASRYDRGSDQPQHF.

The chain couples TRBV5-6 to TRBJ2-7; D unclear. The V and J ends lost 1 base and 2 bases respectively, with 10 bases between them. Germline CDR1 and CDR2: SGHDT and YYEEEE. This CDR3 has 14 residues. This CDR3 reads CASSLLTFPYEQYF. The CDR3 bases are TGTGCCAGCAGCTTGCTCACATTTCCCTACGAGCAGTACTTC.

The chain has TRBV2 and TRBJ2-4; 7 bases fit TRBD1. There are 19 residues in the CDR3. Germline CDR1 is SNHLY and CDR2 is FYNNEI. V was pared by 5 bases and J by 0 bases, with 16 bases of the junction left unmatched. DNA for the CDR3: TGTGCCAGCAGTTTCAACCCGTGGACAGGAGATATAGCCAAAAACATTCAGTACTTC. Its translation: CASSFNPWTGDIAKNIQYF.

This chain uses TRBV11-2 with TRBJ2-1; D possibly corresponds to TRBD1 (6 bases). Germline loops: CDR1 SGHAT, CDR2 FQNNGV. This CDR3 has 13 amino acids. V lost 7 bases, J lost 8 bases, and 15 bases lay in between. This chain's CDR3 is CASTISQGHEQFF. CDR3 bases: TGTGCCAGCACCATATCACAGGGCCATGAGCAGTTCTTC.

The CDR3 loop is CASSRHPIGASTEAFF. CDR3 nucleotide sequence: TGCGCCAGCAGCCGACATCCAATAGGTGCGAGCACTGAAGCTTTCTTT. The chain joins TRBV5-1 to TRBJ1-1; no definite D call. Germline V CDR1 and CDR2: SGHRS, YFSETQ. Trimming left V 4 bases short and J 4 bases short, with 20 bases between. The CDR3 runs to 16 residues.

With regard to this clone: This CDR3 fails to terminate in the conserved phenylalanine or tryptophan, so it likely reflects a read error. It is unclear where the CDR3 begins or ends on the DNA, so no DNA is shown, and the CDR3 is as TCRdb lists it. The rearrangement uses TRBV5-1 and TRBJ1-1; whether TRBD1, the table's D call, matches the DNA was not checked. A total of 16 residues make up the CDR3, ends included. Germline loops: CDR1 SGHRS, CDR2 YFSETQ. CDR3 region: CASSLNVGQLLSEALV.

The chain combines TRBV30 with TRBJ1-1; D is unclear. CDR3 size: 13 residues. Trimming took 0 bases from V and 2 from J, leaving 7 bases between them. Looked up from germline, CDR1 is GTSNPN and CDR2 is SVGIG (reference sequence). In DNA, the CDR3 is TGTGCCTGGAGTGTTCAGATTAACACTGAAGCTTTCTTT. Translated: CAWSVQINTEAFF.

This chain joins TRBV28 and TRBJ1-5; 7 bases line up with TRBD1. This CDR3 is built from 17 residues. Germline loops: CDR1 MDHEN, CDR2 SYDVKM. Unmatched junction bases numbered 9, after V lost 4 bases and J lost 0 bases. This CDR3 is CASSSTRDSYSNQPQHF. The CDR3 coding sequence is TGTGCCAGCAGTTCCACAAGGGACAGTTATAGCAATCAGCCCCAGCATTTT.

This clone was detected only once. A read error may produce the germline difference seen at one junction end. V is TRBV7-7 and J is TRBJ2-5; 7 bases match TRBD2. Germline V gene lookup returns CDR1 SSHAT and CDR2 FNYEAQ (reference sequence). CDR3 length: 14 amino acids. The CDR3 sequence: CASSPSTSIETQYF. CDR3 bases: TGTGCTAGCAGCCCATCGACTAGCATAGAGACCCAGTACTTC.

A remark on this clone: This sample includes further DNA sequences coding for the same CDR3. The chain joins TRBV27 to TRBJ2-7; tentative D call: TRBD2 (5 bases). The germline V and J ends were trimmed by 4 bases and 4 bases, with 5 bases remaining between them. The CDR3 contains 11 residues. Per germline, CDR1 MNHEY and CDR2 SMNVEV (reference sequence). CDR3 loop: CASSSGYEQYF. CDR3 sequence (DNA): TGTGCCAGCAGTTCGGGGTACGAGCAGTACTTC.

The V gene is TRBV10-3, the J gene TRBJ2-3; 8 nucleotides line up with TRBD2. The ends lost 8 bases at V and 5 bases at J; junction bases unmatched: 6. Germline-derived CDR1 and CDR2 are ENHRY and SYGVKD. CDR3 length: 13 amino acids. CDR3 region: CAIRSGGLDTQYF. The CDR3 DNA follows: TGTGCCATCCGGAGCGGGGGTTTAGATACGCAGTATTTT.

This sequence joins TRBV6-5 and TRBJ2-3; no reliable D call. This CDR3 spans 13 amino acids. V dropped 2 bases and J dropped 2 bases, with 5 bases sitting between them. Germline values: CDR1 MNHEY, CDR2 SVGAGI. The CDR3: CASSYRVTDTQYF. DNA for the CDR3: TGTGCCAGCAGTTACCGGGTCACAGATACGCAGTATTTT.

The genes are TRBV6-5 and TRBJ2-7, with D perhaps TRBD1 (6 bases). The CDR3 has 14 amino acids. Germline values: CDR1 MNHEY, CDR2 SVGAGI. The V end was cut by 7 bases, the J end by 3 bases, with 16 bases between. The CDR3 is CASKSSGAYYEQYF. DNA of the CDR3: TGTGCCAGCAAATCGTCAGGGGCCTACTACGAGCAGTACTTC.

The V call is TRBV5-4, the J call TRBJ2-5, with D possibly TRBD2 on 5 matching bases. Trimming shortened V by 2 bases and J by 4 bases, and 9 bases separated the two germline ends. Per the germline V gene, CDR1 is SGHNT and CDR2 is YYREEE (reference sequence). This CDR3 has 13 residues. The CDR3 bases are TGTGCCAGCAGCTTCGGGGAAGGAGAGACCCAGTACTTC. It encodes CASSFGEGETQYF.

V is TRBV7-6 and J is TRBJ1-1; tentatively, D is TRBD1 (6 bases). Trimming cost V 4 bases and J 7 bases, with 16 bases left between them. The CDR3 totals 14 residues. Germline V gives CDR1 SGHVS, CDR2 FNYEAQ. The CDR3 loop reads CASSYSRGGNEAFF. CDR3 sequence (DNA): TGTGCCAGCAGCTACTCAAGAGGGGGAAATGAAGCTTTCTTT.

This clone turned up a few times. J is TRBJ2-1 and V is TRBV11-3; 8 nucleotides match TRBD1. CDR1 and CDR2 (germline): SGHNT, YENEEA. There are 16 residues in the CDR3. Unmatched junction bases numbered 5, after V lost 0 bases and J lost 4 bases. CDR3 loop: CASSLEDRAGYNEQFF. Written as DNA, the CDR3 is TGTGCCAGCAGCTTAGAGGACAGGGCGGGGTACAATGAGCAGTTCTTC. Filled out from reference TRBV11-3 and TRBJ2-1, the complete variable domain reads EAGVVQSPRYKIIEKKQPVAFWCNPISGHNTLYWYLQNLGQGPELLIRYENEEAVDDSQLPKDRFSAERLKGVDSTLKIQPAELGDSAVYLCASSLEDRAGYNEQFFGPGTRLTVL.

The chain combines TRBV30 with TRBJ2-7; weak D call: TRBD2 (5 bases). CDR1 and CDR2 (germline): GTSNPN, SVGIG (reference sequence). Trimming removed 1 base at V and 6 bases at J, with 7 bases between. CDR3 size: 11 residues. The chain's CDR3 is CAWSGGSEQYF. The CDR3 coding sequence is TGTGCCTGGAGTGGAGGGAGCGAGCAGTACTTC.

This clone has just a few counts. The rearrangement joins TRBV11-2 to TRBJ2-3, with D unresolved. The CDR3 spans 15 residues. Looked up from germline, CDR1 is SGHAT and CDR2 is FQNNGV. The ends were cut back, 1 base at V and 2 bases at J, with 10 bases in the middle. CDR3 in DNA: TGTGCCAGCAGCTTAGGTTCCCTCTACACAGATACGCAGTATTTT. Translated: CASSLGSLYTDTQYF.

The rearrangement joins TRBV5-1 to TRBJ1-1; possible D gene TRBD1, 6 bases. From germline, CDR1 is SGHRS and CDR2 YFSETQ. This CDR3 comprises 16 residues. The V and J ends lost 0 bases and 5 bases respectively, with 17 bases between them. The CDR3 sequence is CASSLAPTGGRTEAFF. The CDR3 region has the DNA TGCGCCAGCAGCTTGGCCCCGACAGGCGGAAGAACTGAAGCTTTCTTT.